The rows below give T cell receptor beta chains drawn from one sample of a study of beta chain features in type 1 diabetes. Repertoires were generated with immunoSEQ multiplex PCR, while TCRdb's copy carries only in-frame clones and drops some. The sample consists of about 240,000 clones, about 26% of them appearing once. Sequenced material: central memory CD4+ T cells from blood. Receptor source: a man in his thirties or forties in good health. CDR3s include the opening cysteine and the closing phenylalanine or tryptophan.

V gene	J gene	CDR3 protein
TRBV14	TRBJ2-5	CASSGQILTQYF
TRBV6-5	TRBJ2-3	CASSSYSGGITDTQYF
TRBV2	TRBJ2-7	CASRFPSSYEQYF
TRBV30	TRBJ1-5	CAWSGLTGADQPQHF
TRBV11-2	TRBJ2-3	CASREGDTDTQYF
TRBV6-5	TRBJ2-1	CASTVAGTLKQFF
TRBV30	TRBJ1-5	CAWSAGDRLQPQHF
TRBV4-2	TRBJ2-1	CASSATQTSYNEQFF
TRBV28	TRBJ2-7	CASSAPGAQDEQYF
TRBV6-5	TRBJ1-5	CASSPPGGMGLPQHF
TRBV7-6	TRBJ2-6	CASSIPGQGDVLTF
TRBV28	TRBJ2-4	CASSLPPQGKAKNIQYF
TRBV4-2	TRBJ2-3	CASSQQSSGEGTDTQYF
TRBV28	TRBJ2-5	CASRVTGAQETQYF
TRBV6-1	TRBJ2-7	CASSEPALYEQYF